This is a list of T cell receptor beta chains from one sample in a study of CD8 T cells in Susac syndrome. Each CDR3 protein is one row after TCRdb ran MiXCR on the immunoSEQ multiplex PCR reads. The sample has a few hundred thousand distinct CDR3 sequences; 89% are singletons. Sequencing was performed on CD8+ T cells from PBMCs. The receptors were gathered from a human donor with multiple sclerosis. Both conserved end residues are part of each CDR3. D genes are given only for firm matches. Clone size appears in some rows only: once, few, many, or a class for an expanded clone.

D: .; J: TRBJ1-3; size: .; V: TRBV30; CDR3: CAWSLGNTIYF; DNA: TGTGCCTGGAGCCTTGGAAACACCATATATTTT
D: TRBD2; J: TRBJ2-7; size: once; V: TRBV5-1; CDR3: CAGSSPDLAGLSSYEQYF; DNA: TGCGCCGGCAGCTCCCCCGACCTAGCGGGTCTAAGCTCCTACGAGCAGTACTTC
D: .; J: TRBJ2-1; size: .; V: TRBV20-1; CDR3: CSARSHNEQFF; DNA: TGCAGTGCTAGGTCCCACAATGAGCAGTTCTTC
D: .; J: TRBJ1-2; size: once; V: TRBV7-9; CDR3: CASSLGIQEIFNYGYTF; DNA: TGTGCCAGCAGCTTAGGGATACAGGAAATTTTTAACTATGGCTACACCTTC
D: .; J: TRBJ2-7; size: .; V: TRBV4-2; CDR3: CASSPNPGIDEQYF; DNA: TGTGCCAGCAGCCCAAACCCCGGGATTGACGAGCAGTACTTC
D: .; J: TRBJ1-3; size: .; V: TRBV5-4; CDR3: CASSLAGGTSGNTIYF; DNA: TGTGCCAGCAGCTTGGCCGGGGGGACCTCTGGAAACACCATATATTTT
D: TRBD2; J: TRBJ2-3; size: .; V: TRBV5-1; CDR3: CASSLALAGTDTQYF; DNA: TGCGCCAGCAGCTTAGCGCTAGCGGGAACAGATACGCAGTATTTT
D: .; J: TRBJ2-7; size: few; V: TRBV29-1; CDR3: CSVGGGFYEQYF; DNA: TGCAGCGTTGGAGGAGGGTTCTACGAGCAGTACTTC
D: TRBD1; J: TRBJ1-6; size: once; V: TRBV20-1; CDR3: CSARDTLGQGNSPLHF; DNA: TGCAGTGCTAGAGACACCCTGGGACAGGGTAATTCACCCCTCCACTTT
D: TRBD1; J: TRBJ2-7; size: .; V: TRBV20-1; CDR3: CSADVGQGVYEQYF; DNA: TGCAGTGCTGACGTTGGACAGGGGGTGTACGAGCAGTACTTC
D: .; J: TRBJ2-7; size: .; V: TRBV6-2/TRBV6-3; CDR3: CASSWLVGRGTYEQYF; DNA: TGTGCCAGCAGTTGGCTGGTAGGCCGGGGGACCTACGAGCAGTACTTC
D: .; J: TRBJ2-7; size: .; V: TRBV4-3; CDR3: CASSQERLVDYEQYF; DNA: TGCGCCAGCAGCCAAGAGAGACTAGTCGACTACGAGCAGTACTTC
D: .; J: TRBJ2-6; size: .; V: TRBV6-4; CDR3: CASSDRTPSGANVLTF; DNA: TGTGCCAGCAGTGACCGAACACCCTCTGGGGCCAACGTCCTGACTTTC
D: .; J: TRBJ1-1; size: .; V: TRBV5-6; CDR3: CASSLGEGNTEAFF; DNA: TGTGCCAGCAGCTTGGGGGAGGGGAACACTGAAGCTTTCTTT
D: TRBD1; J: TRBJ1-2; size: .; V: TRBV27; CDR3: CASSWTGGGANYGYTF; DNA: TGTGCCAGCAGTTGGACAGGCGGAGGGGCTAACTATGGCTACACCTTC
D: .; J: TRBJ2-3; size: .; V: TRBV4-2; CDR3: CASSQGRPTDTQYF; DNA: TGTGCCAGCAGCCAAGGCAGGCCCACAGATACGCAGTATTTT
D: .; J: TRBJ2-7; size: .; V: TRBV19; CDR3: CASSTSLGSYEQYF; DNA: TGTGCCAGTAGTACCTCCTTGGGATCCTACGAGCAGTACTTC
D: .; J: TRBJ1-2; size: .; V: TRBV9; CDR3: CASSVDGTDYGYTF; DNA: TGTGCCAGCAGCGTAGATGGGACGGACTATGGCTACACCTTC
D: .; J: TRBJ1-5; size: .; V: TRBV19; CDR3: CASSIASRSNQPQHF; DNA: TGTGCCAGTAGTATAGCCTCACGTAGCAATCAGCCCCAGCATTTT
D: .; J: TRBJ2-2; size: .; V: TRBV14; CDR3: CASGWGEELFF; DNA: TGTGCCAGCGGTTGGGGTGAGGAGCTGTTTTTT
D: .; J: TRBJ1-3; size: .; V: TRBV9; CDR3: CASSVDGRGSGVDSGNTIYF; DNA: TGTGCCAGCAGCGTAGACGGTAGGGGGTCAGGGGTGGACTCTGGAAACACCATATATTTT
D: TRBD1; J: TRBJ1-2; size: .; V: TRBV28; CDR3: CASSHGTGYYTF; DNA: TGTGCCAGCAGCCACGGGACAGGGTACTACACCTTC
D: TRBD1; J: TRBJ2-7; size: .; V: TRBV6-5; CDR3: CASSYLQGVSYEQYF; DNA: TGTGCCAGCAGTTACTTACAGGGGGTATCCTACGAGCAGTACTTC
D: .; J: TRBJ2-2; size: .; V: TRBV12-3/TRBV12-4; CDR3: CASSSKLGVAGELFF; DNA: TGTGCCAGCAGTTCCAAACTTGGAGTGGCCGGGGAGCTGTTTTTT
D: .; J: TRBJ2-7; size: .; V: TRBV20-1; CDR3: CSARDIREQVEQYF; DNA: TGCAGTGCTAGAGATATCCGGGAGCAGGTCGAGCAGTACTTC
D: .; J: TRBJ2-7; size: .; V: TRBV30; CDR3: CAWSEGTEGSYEQYF; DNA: TGTGCCTGGAGTGAAGGGACGGAGGGCTCCTACGAGCAGTACTTC
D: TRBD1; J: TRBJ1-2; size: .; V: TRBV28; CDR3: CASSWTGQGAFGYTF; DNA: TGTGCCAGCAGTTGGACGGGACAGGGGGCGTTTGGCTACACCTTC
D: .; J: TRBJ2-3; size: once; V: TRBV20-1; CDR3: CSASPHGGADTQYF; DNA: TGCAGTGCTAGCCCGCACGGGGGAGCAGATACGCAGTATTTT
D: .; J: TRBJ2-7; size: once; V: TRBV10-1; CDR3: CASSVDRQGGHEQYF; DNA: TGCGCCAGCAGTGTGGATCGACAGGGAGGCCACGAGCAGTACTTC